This T cell receptor beta chain came from a study of Graves' ophthalmopathy and Graves' hyperthyroidism. Certain patients, namely those with other autoimmune diseases, uncontrolled infections, pregnancy or lactation, were excluded. Establishment of the diagnosis relied upon clinical symptoms, serum thyroxine, TRAb, thyroid ultrasound and orbital computed tomography. CDR3 regions of TCR beta were amplified from RNA transcripts. The authors performed first-round RT-PCR with HTBI primers and then a second-round multiplex PCR. TCRdb re-called the multiplex PCR reads through MiXCR, storing one row per CDR3 protein. The table shows under 350,000 distinct CDR3 sequences, with under 20% occurring only once. Per the germline V gene, CDR1 is SNHLY and CDR2 is FYNNEI. The V and J ends lost 3 bases and 1 base respectively, with 9 bases between them. This CDR3 region has 14 residues. Whole-study results and caveats: Most thyroid clonotypes with frequency above 0.001 were detected in blood too. Ophthalmopathy was separated from stable hyperthyroidism by a 13-signature model with 87.88% sensitivity and 65% to 82% specificity.

This clonotype showed up many times. What it binds is not known. The sample comprised peripheral blood. The receptor was derived from an adult man with Graves' ophthalmopathy. The J gene is TRBJ2-5, the V gene TRBV2; D unresolved. The CDR3 DNA reads TGTGCCAGCAGTGAGTCCAGGTCCCAAGAGACCCAGTACTTC. It is translated as CASSESRSQETQYF.